This TCR beta chain was captured in a study of T cell clonotyping in hematopoietic cell transplantation. Whole-study results and caveats: Pathologically expanded recipient clonotypes increased progressively from day 30 to day 180 as diversity fell. At the given depth, recipient repertoires were over 95% de novo clonotypes.

Here immunoSEQ multiplex PCR was the method, and the copy in TCRdb shows in-frame clones only, minus some. The profile shows several thousand clones, 85% to 90% of them singletons. A single count supports this clone. Antigen unknown. The V gene's germline CDR1 is SGHTA and CDR2 FQGTGA. V was clipped by 5 bases and J by 4 bases, with 18 bases between them. This CDR3 has 15 amino acids. This TCR came from a male patient between 45 and 59 years old who had an allogeneic stem cell transplant from a related donor, so the T cells may come from the graft donor. Some clones in this sample may be carry-over from other donors' samples. The sample was PBMCs, taken 100 days after allogeneic stem cell transplant. This rearrangement joins TRBV7-3 to TRBJ2-7, with D possibly being TRBD2 (6 bases). As DNA, the CDR3 is TGTGCCAGCAGCCCGGTTTCTAGCGAAATATACGAGCAGTACTTC. It specifies CASSPVSSEIYEQYF.